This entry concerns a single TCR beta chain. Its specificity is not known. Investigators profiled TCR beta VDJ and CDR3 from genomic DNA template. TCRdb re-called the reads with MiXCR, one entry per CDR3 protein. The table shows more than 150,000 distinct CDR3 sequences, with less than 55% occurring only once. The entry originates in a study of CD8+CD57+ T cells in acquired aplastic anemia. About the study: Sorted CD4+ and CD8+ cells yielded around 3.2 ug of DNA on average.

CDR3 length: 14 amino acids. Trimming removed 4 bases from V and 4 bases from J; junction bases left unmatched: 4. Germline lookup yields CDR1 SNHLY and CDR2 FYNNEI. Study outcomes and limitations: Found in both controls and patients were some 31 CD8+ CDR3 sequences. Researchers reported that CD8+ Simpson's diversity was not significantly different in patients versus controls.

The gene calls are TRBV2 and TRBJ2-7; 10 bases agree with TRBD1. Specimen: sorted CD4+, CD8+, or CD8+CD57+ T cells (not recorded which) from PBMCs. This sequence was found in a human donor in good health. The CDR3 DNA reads TGTGCCAGCAGTGCAAGACAGGGGGCGTACGAGCAGTACTTC. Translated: CASSARQGAYEQYF. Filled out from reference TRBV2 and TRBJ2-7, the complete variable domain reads EPEVTQTPSHQVTQMGQEVILRCVPISNHLYFYWYRQILGQKVEFLVSFYNNEISEKSEIFDDQFSVERPDGSNFTLKIRSTKLEDSAMYFCASSARQGAYEQYFGPGTRLTVT.